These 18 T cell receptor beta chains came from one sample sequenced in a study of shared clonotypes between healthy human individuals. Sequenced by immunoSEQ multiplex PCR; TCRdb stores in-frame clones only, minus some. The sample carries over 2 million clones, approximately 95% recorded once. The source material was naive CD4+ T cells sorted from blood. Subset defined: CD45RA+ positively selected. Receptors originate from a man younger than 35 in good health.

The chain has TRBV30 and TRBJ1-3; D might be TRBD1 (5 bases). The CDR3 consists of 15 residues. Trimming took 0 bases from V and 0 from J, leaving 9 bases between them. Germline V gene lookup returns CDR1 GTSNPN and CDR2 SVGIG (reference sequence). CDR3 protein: CAWSVFGASGNTIYF. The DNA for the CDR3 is TGTGCCTGGAGTGTTTTTGGGGCCTCTGGAAACACCATATATTTT.

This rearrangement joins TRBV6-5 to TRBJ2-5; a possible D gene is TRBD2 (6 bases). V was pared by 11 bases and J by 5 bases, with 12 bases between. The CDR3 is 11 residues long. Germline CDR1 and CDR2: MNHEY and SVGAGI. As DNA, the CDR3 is TGTGCCGCTTCCCGGGGGGAGACCCAGTACTTC. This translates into CAASRGETQYF.

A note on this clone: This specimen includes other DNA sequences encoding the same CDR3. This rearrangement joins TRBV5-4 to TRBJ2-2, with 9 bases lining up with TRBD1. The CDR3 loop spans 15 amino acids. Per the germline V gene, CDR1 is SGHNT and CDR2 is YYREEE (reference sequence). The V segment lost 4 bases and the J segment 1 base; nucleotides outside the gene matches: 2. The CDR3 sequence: CASSLGQGNTGELFF. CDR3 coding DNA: TGTGCCAGCAGCCTGGGACAGGGGAACACCGGGGAGCTGTTTTTT.

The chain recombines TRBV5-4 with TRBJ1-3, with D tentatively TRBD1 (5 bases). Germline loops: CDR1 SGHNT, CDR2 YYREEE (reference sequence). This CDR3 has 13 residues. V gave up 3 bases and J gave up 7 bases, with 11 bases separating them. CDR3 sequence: CASSSGGENTIYF. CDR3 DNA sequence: TGTGCCAGCAGCTCCGGAGGGGAGAACACCATATATTTT.

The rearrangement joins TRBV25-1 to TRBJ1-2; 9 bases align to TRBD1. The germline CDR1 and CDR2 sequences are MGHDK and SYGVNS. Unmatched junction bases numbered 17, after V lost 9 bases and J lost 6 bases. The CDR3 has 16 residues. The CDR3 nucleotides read TGTGCCAGAAGTAAAGCGCCCGGGACAGGGCCCAATGGCTACACCTTC. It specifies CARSKAPGTGPNGYTF.

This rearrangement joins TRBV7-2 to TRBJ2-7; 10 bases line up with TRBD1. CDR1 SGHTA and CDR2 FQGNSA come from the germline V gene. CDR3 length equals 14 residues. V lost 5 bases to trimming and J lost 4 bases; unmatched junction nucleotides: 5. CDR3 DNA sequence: TGTGCCAGCAGCACGGACAGGGGGGGGTACGAGCAGTACTTC. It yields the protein CASSTDRGGYEQYF. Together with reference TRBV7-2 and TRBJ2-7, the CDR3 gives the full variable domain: GAGVSQSPSNKVTEKGKDVELRCDPISGHTALYWYRQSLGQGLEFLIYFQGNSAPDKSGLPSDRFSAERTGGSVSTLTIQRTQQEDSAVYLCASSTDRGGYEQYFGPGTRLTVT.

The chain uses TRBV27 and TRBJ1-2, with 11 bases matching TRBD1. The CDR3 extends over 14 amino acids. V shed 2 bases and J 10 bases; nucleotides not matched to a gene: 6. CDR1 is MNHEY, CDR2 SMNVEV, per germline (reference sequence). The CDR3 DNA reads TGTGCCAGCAGTTTAGCCGGGACAGGGGGTCTCTACACCTTC. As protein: CASSLAGTGGLYTF.

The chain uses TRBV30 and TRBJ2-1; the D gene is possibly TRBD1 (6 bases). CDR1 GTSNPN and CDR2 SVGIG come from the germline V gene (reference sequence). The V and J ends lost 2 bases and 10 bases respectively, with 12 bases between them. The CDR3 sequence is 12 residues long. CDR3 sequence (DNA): TGTGCCTGGAGTTACAGGGACGAGGAGCAGTTCTTC. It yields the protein CAWSYRDEEQFF.

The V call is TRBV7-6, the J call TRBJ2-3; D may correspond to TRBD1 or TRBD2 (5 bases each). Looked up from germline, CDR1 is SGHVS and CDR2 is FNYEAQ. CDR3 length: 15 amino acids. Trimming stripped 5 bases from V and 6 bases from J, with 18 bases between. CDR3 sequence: CASSPRGLAGDTQYF. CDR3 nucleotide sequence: TGTGCCAGCAGCCCTCGAGGGTTAGCAGGGGATACGCAGTATTTT.

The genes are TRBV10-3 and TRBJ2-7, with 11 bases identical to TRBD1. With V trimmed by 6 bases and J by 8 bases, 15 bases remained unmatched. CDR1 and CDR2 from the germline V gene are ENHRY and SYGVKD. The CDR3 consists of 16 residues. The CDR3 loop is CAISLNPGQGEGKQYF. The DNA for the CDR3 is TGTGCCATCAGCCTTAACCCGGGACAGGGGGAAGGGAAGCAGTACTTC.

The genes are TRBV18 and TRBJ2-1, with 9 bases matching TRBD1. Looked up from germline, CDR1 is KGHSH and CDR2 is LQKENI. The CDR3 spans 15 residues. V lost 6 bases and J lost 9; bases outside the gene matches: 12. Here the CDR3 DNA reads TGTGCCAGCTCCCGCCCCGGGACAGGGCTCGCTGAGCAGTTCTTC. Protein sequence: CASSRPGTGLAEQFF.

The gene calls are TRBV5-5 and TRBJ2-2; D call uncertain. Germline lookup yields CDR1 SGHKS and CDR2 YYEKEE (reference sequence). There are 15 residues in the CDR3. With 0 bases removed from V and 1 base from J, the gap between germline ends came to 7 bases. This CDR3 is CASSLVSLNTGELFF. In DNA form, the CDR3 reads TGTGCCAGCAGCTTGGTTTCCCTGAACACCGGGGAGCTGTTTTTT.

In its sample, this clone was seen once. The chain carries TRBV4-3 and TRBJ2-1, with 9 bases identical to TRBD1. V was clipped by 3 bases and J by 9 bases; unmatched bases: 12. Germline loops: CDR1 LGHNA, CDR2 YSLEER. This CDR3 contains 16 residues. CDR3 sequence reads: CASSQRDRANTGEQFF. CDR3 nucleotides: TGCGCCAGCAGCCAGAGGGACAGGGCAAATACCGGTGAGCAGTTCTTC.

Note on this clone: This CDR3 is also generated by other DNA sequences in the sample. The CDR3 sequence: CASSRRGSSYEQYF. The DNA for the CDR3 is TGCGCCAGCAGTCGTAGGGGGAGCTCCTACGAGCAGTACTTC. This chain joins TRBV5-1 and TRBJ2-7, with D maybe TRBD1 (6 bases). Germline values: CDR1 SGHRS, CDR2 YFSETQ. CDR3 length: 14 residues. V was cut by 5 bases and J by 0 bases, with 12 bases left in between.

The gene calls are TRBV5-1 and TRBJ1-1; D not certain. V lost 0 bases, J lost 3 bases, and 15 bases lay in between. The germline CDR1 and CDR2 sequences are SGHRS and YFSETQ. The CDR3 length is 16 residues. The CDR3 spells CASSLEAGARDTEAFF. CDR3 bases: TGCGCCAGCAGCTTGGAAGCGGGCGCGAGGGACACTGAAGCTTTCTTT.

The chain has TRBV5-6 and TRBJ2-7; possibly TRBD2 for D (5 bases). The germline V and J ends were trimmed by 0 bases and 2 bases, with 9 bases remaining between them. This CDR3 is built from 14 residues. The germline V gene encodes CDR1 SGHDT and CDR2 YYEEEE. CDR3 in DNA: TGTGCCAGCAGCTTGGTCGGGGAAGCCTACGAGCAGTACTTC. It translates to CASSLVGEAYEQYF.

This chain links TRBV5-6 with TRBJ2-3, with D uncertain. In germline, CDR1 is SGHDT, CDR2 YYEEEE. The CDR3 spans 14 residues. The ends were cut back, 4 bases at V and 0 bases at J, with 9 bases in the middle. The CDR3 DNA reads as TGTGCCAGCAGCCGGACCCGTAGCACAGATACGCAGTATTTT. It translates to CASSRTRSTDTQYF. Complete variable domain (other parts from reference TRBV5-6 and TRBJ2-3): DAGVTQSPTHLIKTRGQQVTLRCSPKSGHDTVSWYQQALGQGPQFIFQYYEEEERQRGNFPDRFSGHQFPNYSSELNVNALLLGDSALYLCASSRTRSTDTQYFGPGTRLTVL.

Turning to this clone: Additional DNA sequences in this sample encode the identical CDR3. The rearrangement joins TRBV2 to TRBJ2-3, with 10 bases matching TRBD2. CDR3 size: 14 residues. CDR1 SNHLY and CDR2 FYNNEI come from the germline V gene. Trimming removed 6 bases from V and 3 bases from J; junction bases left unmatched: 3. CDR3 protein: CASRIAGGTDTQYF. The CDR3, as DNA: TGTGCCAGCAGAATAGCGGGAGGAACAGATACGCAGTATTTT.